Following are 29 T cell receptor beta chains from one sample sequenced in a study of cytomegalovirus exposure and HLA in healthy donors. The PCR used 60 Vbeta and 13 Jbeta primers. TCRdb's copy holds only in-frame clones and misses some; the assay was immunoSEQ multiplex PCR. The sample includes 100,000 to 150,000 clones, 75% to 90% of them seen just once. Specimen: PBMCs. These receptors were obtained from a woman between 40 and 55 years old in good health and CMV-seropositive.

The chain uses TRBV5-1 and TRBJ2-7, with D perhaps matching TRBD1 (6 bases). Germline V gene sequence: CDR1 SGHRS, CDR2 YFSETQ. The CDR3 runs to 16 residues. V was trimmed by 0 bases and J by 0 bases, leaving 13 bases between them. The CDR3 loop is CASSLALDRLSYEQYF. The CDR3 DNA reads as TGCGCCAGCAGCTTGGCCTTGGACAGACTCTCCTACGAGCAGTACTTC.

The rearrangement links TRBV19 to TRBJ2-1; D is unresolved. Germline lookup yields CDR1 LNHDA and CDR2 SQIVND (reference sequence). The V end lost 5 bases, the J end lost 9 bases, and 20 bases lay between the germline ends. The CDR3 is 15 amino acids. The CDR3 region has the DNA TGTGCCAGTAGTGATGGCAGCGAACTCCCCCCTGAGCAGTTCTTC. This gives the protein CASSDGSELPPEQFF. The variable domain in full, completed from reference TRBV19 and TRBJ2-1, reads DGGITQSPKYLFRKEGQNVTLSCEQNLNHDAMYWYRQDPGQGLRLIYYSQIVNDFQKGDIAEGYSVSREKKESFPLTVTSAQKNPTAFYLCASSDGSELPPEQFFGPGTRLTVL.

In DNA, the CDR3 is TGTGCCAGCAGCGTGGGGCAGGGGGTAAACTATGGCTACACCTTC. Protein sequence: CASSVGQGVNYGYTF. This chain links TRBV9 with TRBJ1-2, with 7 bases fitting TRBD1. The CDR3 is made up of 15 amino acids. In germline, CDR1 is SGDLS, CDR2 YYNGEE. Trimming at V came to 2 bases and at J to 2 bases, leaving 6 bases not matched to a gene.

This chain uses TRBV28 with TRBJ1-5; 9 bases map to TRBD1. Germline CDR1 is MDHEN and CDR2 is SYDVKM. V lost 7 bases and J lost 4; bases outside the gene matches: 2. CDR3 length: 13 residues. The CDR3 sequence is CASTGTGNQPQHF. The CDR3 DNA is TGTGCCAGCACCGGGACAGGGAATCAGCCCCAGCATTTT.

The chain carries TRBV5-1 and TRBJ2-1; 7 bases match TRBD1. There are 14 residues in the CDR3. V dropped 4 bases and J dropped 8; count of bases not matched to a gene: 9. In germline, CDR1 is SGHRS, CDR2 YFSETQ. The CDR3 coding sequence is TGCGCCAGCAGCGTAGACAGGGCCGGCGATGAGCAGTTCTTC. This translates into CASSVDRAGDEQFF.

This clone has a handful of counts. The J gene is TRBJ1-1, the V gene TRBV9; D ambiguous. Trimming removed 0 bases at V and 4 bases at J, with 7 bases between. The germline V gene has CDR1 SGDLS and CDR2 YYNGEE. The CDR3 runs 13 residues. The CDR3 loop is CASSVAQFTEAFF. In DNA, the CDR3 is TGTGCCAGCAGCGTAGCACAGTTCACTGAAGCTTTCTTT.

This clone was picked up a small number of times. The rearrangement joins TRBV7-9 to TRBJ2-6; D unresolved. The germline CDR1 and CDR2 sequences are SEHNR and FQNEAQ (reference sequence). The V end lost 3 bases, the J end lost 0 bases, and 12 bases lay between the germline ends. The CDR3 consists of 17 residues. CDR3 sequence: CASSFRGSYSGANVLTF. CDR3 bases: TGTGCCAGCAGCTTCCGCGGCAGTTACTCTGGGGCCAACGTCCTGACTTTC.

J is TRBJ2-1 and V is TRBV27; 8 positions agree with TRBD2. Per the germline V gene, CDR1 is MNHEY and CDR2 is SMNVEV (reference sequence). This CDR3 spans 15 amino acids. The junction had 4 bases not matched to a gene; V was cut back by 2 bases and J by 4 bases. Here the CDR3 DNA reads TGTGCCAGCAGTTTAGGCGGGGGGCATTACAATGAGCAGTTCTTC. Protein sequence: CASSLGGGHYNEQFF.

This clone was seen only a few times. This rearrangement joins TRBV30 to TRBJ2-7, with D maybe TRBD1 (6 bases). Trimming removed 2 bases from V and 1 base from J, with 6 bases in between. Germline lookup yields CDR1 GTSNPN and CDR2 SVGIG (reference sequence). The CDR3 is made up of 12 amino acids. The CDR3 DNA sequence: TGTGCCTGGAGTACAGGGTCCTACGAGCAGTACTTC. This translates into CAWSTGSYEQYF.

V is TRBV28 and J is TRBJ2-3, with TRBD1 matching over 9 bases. The CDR3 length is 14 residues. The V gene end was trimmed by 5 bases and the J gene end by 4 bases; junction bases not matched to a gene: 4. CDR1 is MDHEN and CDR2 is SYDVKM in the germline V gene. In nucleotides, the CDR3 is TGTGCCAGCAGTCCGGGACAGGGCCCAGATACGCAGTATTTT. It is translated as CASSPGQGPDTQYF.

The gene calls are TRBV19 and TRBJ1-4; D not resolved. V was shortened by 1 base and J by 7 bases, with 10 bases between the two germline ends. This CDR3 has 14 residues. Germline CDR1 reads LNHDA; CDR2 reads SQIVND (reference sequence). This chain's CDR3 is CASSIGKESEKLFF. The CDR3, as DNA: TGTGCCAGTAGTATAGGAAAGGAGAGTGAAAAACTGTTTTTT.

This chain connects TRBV11-2 to TRBJ2-7, with 12 bases fitting TRBD2. J gave up 3 bases and V 0 bases, and 12 bases lay outside the gene matches. The CDR3 has 19 residues. The germline V gene has CDR1 SGHAT and CDR2 FQNNGV. CDR3 sequence (DNA): TGTGCCAGCAGCTTAGAAGATCGTAGGACTAGCGGGGACCTCTACGAGCAGTACTTC. Protein: CASSLEDRRTSGDLYEQYF.

The chain employs TRBV6-5 and TRBJ2-5; D is perhaps TRBD2 (5 bases). The J call may be mistaken, given a closer DNA end match to TRBJ2-7. The V gene's germline CDR1 is MNHEY and CDR2 SVGAGI. This CDR3 is 16 amino acids long. The chain's CDR3 is CASSYSVGVSSYEQYF. The CDR3 DNA is TGTGCCAGCAGTTACTCAGTGGGAGTAAGCTCCTACGAGCAGTACTTC.

This clone was picked up one time. This chain uses TRBV15 with TRBJ2-1, with TRBD2 matching 7 bases. V lost 0 bases and J lost 4; bases outside the gene matches: 6. Germline V gene data show CDR1 as LNHNV and CDR2 as YYDKDF (reference sequence). This CDR3 contains 16 residues. The CDR3 sequence is CATSRDQLAVYNEQFF. In DNA, the CDR3 is TGTGCCACCAGCAGAGACCAGCTAGCGGTTTACAATGAGCAGTTCTTC.

The chain carries TRBV5-1 and TRBJ2-7, with a possible D match to TRBD1 (6 bases). This CDR3 spans 15 amino acids. V dropped 5 bases and J dropped 0 bases, with 15 bases sitting between them. Per germline, CDR1 SGHRS and CDR2 YFSETQ. CDR3 region: CASRHGQLSSYEQYF. The CDR3 nucleotides are TGCGCCAGCAGACATGGACAGTTGAGCTCCTACGAGCAGTACTTC. Drawing the rest from reference TRBV5-1 and TRBJ2-7, the complete variable domain is KAGVTQTPRYLIKTRGQQVTLSCSPISGHRSVSWYQQTPGQGLQFLFEYFSETQRNKGNFPGRFSGRQFSNSRSEMNVSTLELGDSALYLCASRHGQLSSYEQYFGPGTRLTVT.

This rearrangement joins TRBV11-2 to TRBJ2-5, with 16 nucleotides matching TRBD2. Unmatched junction bases numbered 6, after V lost 3 bases and J lost 5 bases. CDR1 is SGHAT, CDR2 FQNNGV, per germline. The CDR3 spans 17 residues. The chain's CDR3 is CASSFGTSGGAGETQYF. CDR3 DNA: TGTGCCAGCAGCTTTGGGACTAGCGGGGGGGCCGGGGAGACCCAGTACTTC.

The chain carries TRBV27 and TRBJ1-5; TRBD1 aligns across 7 bases. This CDR3 comprises 15 residues. Per germline, CDR1 MNHEY and CDR2 SMNVEV (reference sequence). Trimming at V came to 4 bases and at J to 3 bases, leaving 6 bases not matched to a gene. The CDR3 loop reads CASSSGTAFNQPQHF. The CDR3 nucleotides read TGTGCCAGCAGTTCTGGGACAGCCTTCAATCAGCCCCAGCATTTT.

The J gene is TRBJ2-5, the V gene TRBV7-9; 11 bases are a match to TRBD1. Germline trimming cut 4 bases from V and 3 bases from J; bases unmatched to any gene: 1. The CDR3 contains 14 residues. Per the germline V gene, CDR1 is SEHNR and CDR2 is FQNEAQ (reference sequence). For the CDR3, the DNA is TGTGCCAGCAGCTCGGGACAGGGGGAAGAGACCCAGTACTTC. Protein sequence: CASSSGQGEETQYF.

V gene TRBV10-3 combines with J gene TRBJ2-7; 7 bases align to TRBD2. The junction had 10 bases not matched to a gene; V was cut back by 6 bases and J by 5 bases. The CDR3 sequence is 14 residues long. Germline loops: CDR1 ENHRY, CDR2 SYGVKD. The CDR3 bases are TGTGCCATCAGCCACGGGGGGTCTTTGCACGAGCAGTACTTC. Residues: CAISHGGSLHEQYF.

The chain is built from TRBV29-1 and TRBJ2-7; D perhaps matches TRBD1 (5 bases). Germline CDR1 is SQVTM and CDR2 is ANQGSEA. The ends were cut back, 4 bases at V and 5 bases at J, with 12 bases in the middle. The CDR3 loop spans 12 amino acids. The CDR3 DNA sequence: TGCAGCGTTGTCAGGGATTCCCACGAGCAGTACTTC. Its protein product is CSVVRDSHEQYF.

The chain uses TRBV10-1 and TRBJ1-1; 7 positions agree with TRBD1. The germline V gene has CDR1 WNHNN and CDR2 SYGVQD (reference sequence). Trimming removed 8 bases from V and 5 bases from J; junction bases left unmatched: 8. The CDR3 consists of 13 residues. The CDR3 region has the DNA TGCGCCAGCTCGCTAGGACAGGCAACTGAAGCTTTCTTT. It specifies CASSLGQATEAFF.

The chain joins TRBV18 to TRBJ1-2; TRBD1 is a possible D gene (6 bases). This CDR3 is built from 13 residues. Trimming took off 2 bases at V and 3 bases at J, with 7 bases between the two ends. The germline CDR1 and CDR2 sequences are KGHSH and LQKENI. CDR3 sequence reads: CASSPGGDYGYTF. In nucleotides, the CDR3 is TGTGCCAGCTCACCAGGGGGCGACTATGGCTACACCTTC.

The CDR3 DNA sequence: TGTGCCAGCAGCCGTGAGGGCAGGTGGCCCTACGAGCAGTACTTC. It encodes CASSREGRWPYEQYF. The chain combines TRBV5-6 with TRBJ2-5; a weak D match, TRBD2 (5 bases). The DNA end favors TRBJ2-7, so the J call may be wrong. The CDR3 covers 15 residues. Per germline, CDR1 SGHDT and CDR2 YYEEEE.

This chain links TRBV27 with TRBJ2-5; maybe TRBD1 (6 bases). With the DNA end fitting TRBJ2-7 better, the J assignment may be wrong. CDR3 length: 13 residues. CDR1 and CDR2 (germline): MNHEY, SMNVEV (reference sequence). Here the CDR3 reads CASARRGSYEQYF. CDR3 DNA sequence: TGTGCCAGCGCCCGAAGGGGGAGCTACGAGCAGTACTTC.

This chain links TRBV6-5 with TRBJ1-6, with 10 bases fitting TRBD1. With V trimmed by 0 bases and J by 10 bases, 3 bases remained unmatched. This CDR3 region has 15 residues. CDR1 and CDR2 (germline): MNHEY, SVGAGI. The CDR3 DNA follows: TGTGCCAGCAGTTACTCCGGGACAGGGGCATCACCCCTCCACTTT. This codes for CASSYSGTGASPLHF.

The J gene is TRBJ1-3, the V gene TRBV19; D remains ambiguous. Per the germline V gene, CDR1 is LNHDA and CDR2 is SQIVND (reference sequence). The CDR3 extends over 14 amino acids. Trimming took off 2 bases at V and 5 bases at J, with 10 bases between the two ends. The CDR3 DNA is TGTGCCAGTAGTATACGATCACTTCGAAACACCATATATTTT. It is translated as CASSIRSLRNTIYF.

V is TRBV27 and J is TRBJ1-5, with a possible D match to TRBD1 (5 bases). V was shortened by 3 bases and J by 3 bases, with 9 bases between the two germline ends. Germline V gene lookup returns CDR1 MNHEY and CDR2 SMNVEV (reference sequence). This CDR3 spans 14 amino acids. CDR3 protein: CASSFLGHNQPQHF. The CDR3 DNA follows: TGTGCCAGCAGTTTTTTGGGGCACAATCAGCCCCAGCATTTT.

This clone was counted once. This sample includes further DNA sequences coding for the same CDR3. CDR3 region: CASSYDRGGQPQHF. DNA of the CDR3: TGTGCCAGCAGTTACGACAGGGGGGGACAGCCCCAGCATTTT. The chain joins TRBV6-5 to TRBJ1-5, with 9 bases fitting TRBD1. Germline V gene data show CDR1 as MNHEY and CDR2 as SVGAGI. Germline trimming cut 2 bases from V and 7 bases from J; bases unmatched to any gene: 3. CDR3 length: 14 residues.

This clone was seen once. The chain has TRBV6-1 and TRBJ1-1; possible D gene TRBD1, 6 bases. V was trimmed by 6 bases and J by 10 bases, leaving 18 bases between them. The CDR3 consists of 13 residues. The germline V gene encodes CDR1 MNHNS and CDR2 SASEGT. CDR3 sequence reads: CASSPTKGDGAFF. The CDR3 bases are TGTGCCAGCAGCCCGACGAAGGGGGACGGAGCTTTCTTT.